A single sample gave rise to the 2 T cell receptor beta chains below, sequenced in a study of CD4 and CD8 cells across lung adenocarcinoma regions. In TCRdb, the PCR reads were re-called with MiXCR into one record per CDR3 protein. The sample carries about 11,000 distinct CDR3 sequences, 53% recorded once. The sequencing input was CD4+ T cells from the center of a lung tumor. All receptors derive from a male donor with lung adenocarcinoma. The CD4 and CD8 labels of this study may be unreliable.

V and J are TRBV10-2 and TRBJ2-6; maybe TRBD1 (6 bases). CDR1 and CDR2 (germline): WSHSY, SAAADI. The V end lost 8 bases, the J end lost 0 bases, and 14 bases lay between the germline ends. This CDR3 contains 16 residues. In nucleotides, the CDR3 is TGCGCCAGCGGGTCTACAGGGTCCTCTGGGGCCAACGTCCTGACTTTC. Its translation: CASGSTGSSGANVLTF.

The chain is built from TRBV6-1 and TRBJ2-1, with 10 nucleotides matching TRBD2. TRBJ2-5 matches the DNA end more closely, so the J call is doubtful. CDR1 is MNHNS and CDR2 is SASEGT in the germline V gene. The CDR3 has 15 residues. The CDR3 loop reads CASSAASGSRETQYF. CDR3 nucleotide sequence: TGTGCCAGCAGTGCGGCTAGCGGGAGTAGGGAGACCCAGTACTTC.